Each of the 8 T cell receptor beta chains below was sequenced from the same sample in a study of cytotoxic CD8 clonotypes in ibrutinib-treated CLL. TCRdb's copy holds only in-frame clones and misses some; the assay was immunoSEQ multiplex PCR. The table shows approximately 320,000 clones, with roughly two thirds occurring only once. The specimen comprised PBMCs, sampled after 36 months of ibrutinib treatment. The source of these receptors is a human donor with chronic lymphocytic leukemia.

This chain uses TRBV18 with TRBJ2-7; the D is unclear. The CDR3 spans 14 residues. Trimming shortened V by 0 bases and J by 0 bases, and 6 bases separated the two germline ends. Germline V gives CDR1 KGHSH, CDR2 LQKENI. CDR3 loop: CASSPPWVSYEQYF. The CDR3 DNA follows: TGTGCCAGCTCACCACCGTGGGTCTCCTACGAGCAGTACTTC.

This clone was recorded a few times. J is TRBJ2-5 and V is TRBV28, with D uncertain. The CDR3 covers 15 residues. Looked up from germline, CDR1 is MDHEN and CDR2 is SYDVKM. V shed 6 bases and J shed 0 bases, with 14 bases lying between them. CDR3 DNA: TGTGCCAGCAGCCCCACCGGGCGGCACCAAGAGACCCAGTACTTC. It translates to CASSPTGRHQETQYF. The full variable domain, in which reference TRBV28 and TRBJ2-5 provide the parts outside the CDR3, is DVKVTQSSRYLVKRTGEKVFLECVQDMDHENMFWYRQDPGLGLRLIYFSYDVKMKEKGDIPEGYSVSREKKERFSLILESASTNQTSMYLCASSPTGRHQETQYFGPGTRLLVL.

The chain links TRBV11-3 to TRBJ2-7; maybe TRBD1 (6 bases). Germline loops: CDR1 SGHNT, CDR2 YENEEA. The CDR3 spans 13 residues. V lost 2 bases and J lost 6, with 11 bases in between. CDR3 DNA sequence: TGTGCCAGCAGCTTAAACAGGGCAGGCGAGCAGTACTTC. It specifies CASSLNRAGEQYF.

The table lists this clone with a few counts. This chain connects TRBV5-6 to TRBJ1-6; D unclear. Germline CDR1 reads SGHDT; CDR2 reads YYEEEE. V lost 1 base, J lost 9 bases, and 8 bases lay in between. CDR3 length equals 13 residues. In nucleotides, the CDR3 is TGTGCCAGCAGCTTGTTCGGTGGTTCACCCCTCCACTTT. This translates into CASSLFGGSPLHF.

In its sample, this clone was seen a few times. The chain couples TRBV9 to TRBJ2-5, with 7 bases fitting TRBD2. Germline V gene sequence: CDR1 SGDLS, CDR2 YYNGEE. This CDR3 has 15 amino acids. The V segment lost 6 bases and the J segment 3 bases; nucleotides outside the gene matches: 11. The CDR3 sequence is CASTRGEGREETQYF. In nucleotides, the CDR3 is TGTGCCAGCACCCGGGGGGAGGGACGCGAAGAGACCCAGTACTTC. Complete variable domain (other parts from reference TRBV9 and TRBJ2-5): DSGVTQTPKHLITATGQRVTLRCSPRSGDLSVYWYQQSLDQGLQFLIQYYNGEERAKGNILERFSAQQFPDLHSELNLSSLELGDSALYFCASTRGEGREETQYFGPGTRLLVL.

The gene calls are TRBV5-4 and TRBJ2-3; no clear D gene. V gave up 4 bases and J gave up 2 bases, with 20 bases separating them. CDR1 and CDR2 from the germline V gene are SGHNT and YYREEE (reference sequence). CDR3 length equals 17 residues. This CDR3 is CASSPSLRKLNTDTQYF. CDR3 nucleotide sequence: TGTGCCAGCAGCCCCAGTCTGAGAAAACTGAACACAGATACGCAGTATTTT.

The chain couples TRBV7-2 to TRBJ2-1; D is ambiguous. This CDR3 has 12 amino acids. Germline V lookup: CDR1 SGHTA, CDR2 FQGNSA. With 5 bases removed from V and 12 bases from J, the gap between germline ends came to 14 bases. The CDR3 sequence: CASSRNLDRQFF. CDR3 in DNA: TGTGCCAGCAGCCGCAATTTGGATCGGCAGTTCTTC.

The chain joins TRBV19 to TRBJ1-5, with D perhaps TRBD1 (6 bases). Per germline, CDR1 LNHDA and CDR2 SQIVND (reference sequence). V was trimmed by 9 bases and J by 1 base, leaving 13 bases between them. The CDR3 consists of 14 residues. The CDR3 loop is CASRDRLSNQPQHF. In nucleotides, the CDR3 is TGTGCCAGCCGCGACAGGTTGAGCAATCAGCCCCAGCATTTT.